This TCR beta chain emerged from a study of technical replicates of blood from several donors. TCRdb's table, derived via immunoSEQ multiplex PCR, lists solely in-frame clones and lacks some. This sample has more than 75,000 clones; 80% to 90% occur once, and the top ten carry 4.5% to 6%. This CDR3 contains 14 residues. Germline V gene data show CDR1 as SGHRS and CDR2 as YFSETQ. With 4 bases removed from V and 0 bases from J, the gap between germline ends came to 8 bases. The origin of this receptor is a human donor in good health. Some clones in this sample may be carry-over from other donors' samples. The sequencing sample was made of PBMCs. This chain links TRBV5-1 with TRBJ1-3, with a possible D match to TRBD1 (6 bases). The CDR3 here is CASSPQGSGNTIYF. CDR3 DNA: TGCGCCAGCAGCCCACAGGGCTCTGGAAACACCATATATTTT.